A selection of T cell receptor beta chains follows, all from one sample in a study of shared clonotypes between healthy human individuals. Measured with immunoSEQ multiplex PCR; TCRdb has only the in-frame clones, and not every one. This repertoire shows around 2,000,000 clones, approximately 94% found once; its top ten account for about 1.1%. What was sequenced was naive CD8+ T cells sorted from blood. These receptors all stem from a man aged 18 to 29 in good health. Both conserved end residues are part of each CDR3. A D gene is named only where the DNA matches it firmly.

d_gene,j_gene,v_gene,CDR3nt,CDR3aa
-,TRBJ1-6,TRBV28,TGTGCCAGCAGTCCCCGCGGGGCGGGGTCCTATAATTCACCCCTCCACTTT,CASSPRGAGSYNSPLHF
TRBD2,TRBJ2-1,TRBV18,TGTGCCAGCTCACCAGCGCCTAGCGGGGGTTACCGGGGGAATGAGCAGTTCTTC,CASSPAPSGGYRGNEQFF
-,TRBJ2-7,TRBV4-3,TGCGCCAGCAGCCTCCCGACGGCGGGACGGTTAGACGAGCAGTACTTC,CASSLPTAGRLDEQYF
-,TRBJ1-2,TRBV9,TGTGCCAGCAGCGTAGACGGCTCTAACTATGGCTACACCTTC,CASSVDGSNYGYTF
-,TRBJ2-7,TRBV4-1,TGCGCCAGCAGAAATCCCGGCGACGAGCAGTACTTC,CASRNPGDEQYF
TRBD1,TRBJ2-7,TRBV19,TGTGCCAGTAGTCCCAGGACAGGAGAAATCTACGAGCAGTACTTC,CASSPRTGEIYEQYF
-,TRBJ2-1,TRBV7-9,TGTGCCAGCAGCCCCACGGTGGCGGGGTCTGAGCAGTTCTTC,CASSPTVAGSEQFF
TRBD2,TRBJ2-1,TRBV6-5,TGTGCCAGCAGTTACGGGCTAGCGGGCGCCTACAATGAGCAGTTCTTC,CASSYGLAGAYNEQFF
-,TRBJ1-3,TRBV28,TGTGCCAGCAGTTTAAGCCCCTCTGGAAACACCATATATTTT,CASSLSPSGNTIYF
-,TRBJ2-7,TRBV7-9,TGTGCCAGCAGCTTAGCCCTCCACGGGCAGGACTACGAGCAGTACTTC,CASSLALHGQDYEQYF
-,TRBJ2-7,TRBV5-1,TGCGCCAGCAGCTTGGTAGGGGGAGAATACTACGAGCAGTACTTC,CASSLVGGEYYEQYF
-,TRBJ1-2,TRBV7-9,TGTGCCAGCAGCGGAGCAGGATGGGGCTATGGCTACACCTTC,CASSGAGWGYGYTF